This TCR beta chain comes out of a study of OX40 agonist ivuxolimab in advanced cancers. Study observations and caveats: Also showing low normalized T-cell clonal expansion were some of the nonresponders.

Any history of autoimmune disease or systemic immunosuppression disqualified patients. Data came from immunoSEQ multiplex PCR; TCRdb stores just in-frame clones and leaves some out. This table has 8,000 to 10,000 clones, around 92% appearing once. Concerning this clone itself: What it binds is not known.

Germline values: CDR1 SGHTA, CDR2 FQGNSA. The CDR3 sequence is 17 residues long. V was clipped by 6 bases and J by 1 base, with 20 bases between them. Source: CD4+ or CD8+ T cells sorted from blood, taken in a trial of the OX40 agonist ivuxolimab. The origin of this receptor is an adult with an advanced solid tumor such as melanoma, head and neck, liver or kidney cancer. The chain has TRBV7-2 and TRBJ2-3, with unresolved D. CDR3 nucleotide sequence: TGTGCCAGCAGACCTTCTCTGGGGTCGAAGGGCACAGATACGCAGTATTTT. This sequence encodes CASRPSLGSKGTDTQYF. Full variable domain (missing parts from reference TRBV7-2 and TRBJ2-3): GAGVSQSPSNKVTEKGKDVELRCDPISGHTALYWYRQSLGQGLEFLIYFQGNSAPDKSGLPSDRFSAERTGGSVSTLTIQRTQQEDSAVYLCASRPSLGSKGTDTQYFGPGTRLTVL.